This TCR beta chain was recorded in a study of response to subunit inactivated influenza vaccine. Study-wide results and limits: New T cells are recruited in small numbers by each seasonal influenza vaccination, according to the authors' suggestion.

One entry per CDR3 protein, called by TCRdb with MiXCR from the RT-PCR reads. This table has 550,000 to 600,000 distinct CDR3 sequences, around 11% appearing once. This clonotype was counted between two and nine times. What it binds is unknown. The sequence was collected from a man between 45 and 60 years old who received an inactivated influenza vaccine. The input for sequencing was PBMCs from blood, taken on the day of vaccination.

CDR3 residues: CASSLRGGRGQLAGDNEQFF. DNA for the CDR3: TGCGCCAGCAGCTTGCGGGGCGGCAGGGGGCAACTAGCGGGAGACAATGAGCAGTTCTTC. The rearrangement links TRBV5-1 to TRBJ2-1; 11 bases line up with TRBD2. Germline CDR1 reads SGHRS; CDR2 reads YFSETQ. The length of the CDR3 is 20 residues. Losses at the gene ends were 1 base for V and 5 bases for J; bases not matched to a gene: 17. The entire variable domain, with the rest obtained from reference TRBV5-1 and TRBJ2-1, is as follows: KAGVTQTPRYLIKTRGQQVTLSCSPISGHRSVSWYQQTPGQGLQFLFEYFSETQRNKGNFPGRFSGRQFSNSRSEMNVSTLELGDSALYLCASSLRGGRGQLAGDNEQFFGPGTRLTVL.